Included here is one T cell receptor (beta chain) sequence, with context. Its antigen is as yet unknown. PCR amplification relied on 60 Vbeta primers (plus 13 Jbeta primers). Assay used: immunoSEQ multiplex PCR; TCRdb lists only in-frame clones, some missing. The data show about 160,000 clones, over 70% seen once. The source of the sample is a study of cytomegalovirus exposure and HLA in healthy donors. The study, taken as a whole, reports: Excluded were some V segments that proved indistinguishable, including TRBV6-2 and TRBV6-3. Some public TCRs appeared in many individuals, while most sequences were rare. DRB1 showed the most TCR associations and HLA-C the fewest in a later analysis, as rates varied by HLA locus.

With 4 bases removed from V and 4 bases from J, the gap between germline ends came to 11 bases. The CDR3 runs to 14 residues. Germline CDR1 and CDR2: MNHEY and SMNVEV (reference sequence). The source material was PBMCs. This sequence joins TRBV27 and TRBJ1-3; D is unresolved. The TCR was taken from a man between 18 and 29 years old in good health and CMV-seropositive. This CDR3 reads CASSSRSQGNTIYF. In nucleotides, the CDR3 is TGTGCCAGCAGTTCCCGATCACAGGGAAACACCATATATTTT.